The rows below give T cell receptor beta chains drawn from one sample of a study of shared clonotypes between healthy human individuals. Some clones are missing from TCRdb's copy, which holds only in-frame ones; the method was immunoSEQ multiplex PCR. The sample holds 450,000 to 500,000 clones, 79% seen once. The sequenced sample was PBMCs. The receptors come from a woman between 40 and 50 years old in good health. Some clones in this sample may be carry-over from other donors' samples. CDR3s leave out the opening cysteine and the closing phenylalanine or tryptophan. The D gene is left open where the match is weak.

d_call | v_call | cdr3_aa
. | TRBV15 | ATSRDPFFAPDQPQH
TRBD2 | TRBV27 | ASRTLYSGRTDTQY
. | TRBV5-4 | ASSSPPRSGQETQY
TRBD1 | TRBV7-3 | ASSSGQGGNTIY
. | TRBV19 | ASSVGGATEAF
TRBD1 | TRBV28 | ASRSTGDRVSVQPQH
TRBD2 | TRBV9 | ASSVAASGEQY
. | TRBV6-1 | ASSVRPSYEQY
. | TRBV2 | ASRGDGENIQY
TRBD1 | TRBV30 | AWSTGADQPQH
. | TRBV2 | ASSEAVGPRGQF
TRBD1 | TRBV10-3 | AIRDRAPSYEQY
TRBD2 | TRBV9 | ASSELAGGSDTQY
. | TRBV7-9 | ASSPTRSYNEQF
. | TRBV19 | ASSRSGVHQPQH
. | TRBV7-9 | ASSLARDYGYT
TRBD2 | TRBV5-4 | ASSGLAGVGGELF
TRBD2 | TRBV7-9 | ASSLGTSALYSYNEQF
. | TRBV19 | ASSIGDNQPQH
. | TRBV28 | ASSFRTEAF
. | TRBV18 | ASSPPTGRTGELF
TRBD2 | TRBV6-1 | ASSAPGLDLETQY
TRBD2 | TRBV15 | ATSSSGNSYNEQF
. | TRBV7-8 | ASSLTGNQPQH